This is a list of T cell receptor beta chains from one sample in a study of cytomegalovirus exposure and HLA in healthy donors. Some clones are missing from TCRdb's copy, which holds only in-frame ones; the method was immunoSEQ multiplex PCR. Here the sample spans tens of thousands of clones, approximately 80% being singletons. The source material was PBMCs. The receptors shown here come from a man aged 45-65 years in good health and CMV-seropositive. The CDR3 runs from the conserved cysteine through the conserved F or W. D genes are given only for firm matches. Clone size is shown for a subset of rows, as once, few, many or a class of expanded clone.

clone_size j_call d_call v_call cdr3_nt cdr3_aa
- TRBJ2-7 - TRBV27 TGTGCCAGCACCGGGACATCCCTCGCCCCCTACGAGCAGTACTTC CASTGTSLAPYEQYF
- TRBJ1-1 TRBD1 TRBV9 TGTGCCAGCAGCCCTAGGACAGGGGTGGACACTGAAGCTTTCTTT CASSPRTGVDTEAFF
once TRBJ1-4 - TRBV4-1 TGCGCCAGCAGCCAAGAATGGGGCAGAGGTGAAAAACTGTTTTTT CASSQEWGRGEKLFF
- TRBJ2-7 TRBD1 TRBV19 TGTGCCAGTAGTTTTGCCCCGGACAGGGCCTACGAGCAGTACTTC CASSFAPDRAYEQYF
- TRBJ2-1 TRBD2 TRBV10-3 TGTGCCATCAGTGCCGATTTTAGCGGGAATGAGCAGTTCTTC CAISADFSGNEQFF
- TRBJ1-4 TRBD1 TRBV27 TGTGCCAGCAGTTTTCGCAGGGGGAATGAAAAACTGTTTTTT CASSFRRGNEKLFF
- TRBJ1-1 - TRBV6-5 TGTGCCAGCAGTTACTCGGGACTCCGAAATGAAGCTTTCTTT CASSYSGLRNEAFF
- TRBJ2-7 - TRBV4-3 TGCGCCAGCAGCCAAGTCCCGGGAAGCTTAGGCGAGCAGTACTTC CASSQVPGSLGEQYF
- TRBJ2-7 TRBD2 TRBV7-9 TGTGCCAGCAGCTCTACTAGCGGGAGAGGGTCCTACGAGCAGTACTTC CASSSTSGRGSYEQYF
- TRBJ1-2 - TRBV30 TGTGCCTGGAGTTTTGACAGTTATGGCTACACCTTC CAWSFDSYGYTF
- TRBJ2-5 TRBD2 TRBV2 TGTGCCAGCTCCTTCGGGACTACTTCAGAGACCCAGTACTTC CASSFGTTSETQYF
- TRBJ2-1 TRBD2 TRBV11-3 TGTGCCAGCAGCCCCGGGACTAGCGGGAGGAATGAGCAGTTCTTC CASSPGTSGRNEQFF
once TRBJ1-2 - TRBV28 TGTGCCAGCAGTTTGCTCCTTTCTGGAGGGGGGGAGGATGGCTACACCTTC CASSLLLSGGGEDGYTF
- TRBJ2-4 TRBD2 TRBV2 TGTGCCAGCAGTGACCGACTAGCGCTACGAAGCATTCAGTACTTC CASSDRLALRSIQYF
- TRBJ2-3 - TRBV4-1 TGCGCCAGCAGCCATCCGGGACTGATCCGAGATACGCAGTATTTT CASSHPGLIRDTQYF
once TRBJ2-3 TRBD1 TRBV9 TGTGCCAGCAGCGTAGGGGGACAGATACACACAGATACGCAGTATTTT CASSVGGQIHTDTQYF
once TRBJ2-1 - TRBV11-3 TGTGCCAGCAGCTTAACCCCGGAGGAGCAGTTCTTC CASSLTPEEQFF
- TRBJ2-1 TRBD2 TRBV19 TGTGCCAGTAGTGTTAATAGCGGGAGTAATCCGGACAATGAGCAGTTCTTC CASSVNSGSNPDNEQFF
- TRBJ1-1 - TRBV11-2 TGTGCCAGCAGCTTAGATACACAGGCTATGAACACTGAAGCTTTCTTT CASSLDTQAMNTEAFF
- TRBJ2-2 TRBD2 TRBV7-2 TGTGCCAGCAGCCCCAACGCGGGGGGCACCGGGGAGCTGTTTTTT CASSPNAGGTGELFF
- TRBJ1-5 TRBD1 TRBV6-1 TGTGCCAGCAGTGGACAGGGCCTGGAACAGCCCCAGCATTTT CASSGQGLEQPQHF
many TRBJ2-5 - TRBV2 TGTGCCAGCCGGCTGGGGAGGACTGGCCAGTACTTC CASRLGRTGQYF
- TRBJ2-3 TRBD1 TRBV7-8 TGTGCCAGCAGCTCGTCCGGGACAGGGGGGGATACGCAGTATTTT CASSSSGTGGDTQYF
once TRBJ2-7 - TRBV7-6 TGTGCCAGCAGCCCCAGGGGAAGCCAGGGCTACGTGCAGTACTTC CASSPRGSQGYVQYF
- TRBJ1-1 TRBD1 TRBV5-4 TGTGCCAGCAGCAGGGGACAGTTCTTTGAAGCTTTCTTT CASSRGQFFEAFF
- TRBJ2-1 TRBD2 TRBV18 TGTGCCAGCTCACCACGGTCTAGCGGGCAGGATGAGCAGTTCTTC CASSPRSSGQDEQFF
- TRBJ2-5 - TRBV7-2 TGTGCCAGCAGCTTTCGACACCTACAAGAGACCCAGTACTTC CASSFRHLQETQYF
- TRBJ1-1 TRBD1 TRBV5-4 TGTGCCAGCAGCTCAATGGGACAGGGCGGTCTTTCAGCTTTCTTT CASSSMGQGGLSAFF
- TRBJ2-2 TRBD1 TRBV2 TGTGCCACCAACTCCGGGACAGGGGGCCCCGGGGAGCTGTTTTTT CATNSGTGGPGELFF
- TRBJ2-7 TRBD2 TRBV10-3 TGTGCCATCAGTCTTGTAGCGGGTCCGGGCTACGAGCAGTACTTC CAISLVAGPGYEQYF
- TRBJ2-2 - TRBV5-4 TGTGCCAGCAGCTTGGCTGGACAGTTCACCGGGGAGCTGTTTTTT CASSLAGQFTGELFF
- TRBJ1-2 - TRBV4-1 TGCGCCAGCAGCCCGAGGGTGGGTACGGATAACTATGGCTACACCTTC CASSPRVGTDNYGYTF
- TRBJ1-1 - TRBV7-7 TGTGCCAGCAGCCCTCGACATAACACTGAAGCTTTCTTT CASSPRHNTEAFF
few TRBJ2-7 TRBD1 TRBV19 TGTGCCAGTAGTGGGAGCAATCGGGACAGGGGGCTGGACGAGCAGTACTTC CASSGSNRDRGLDEQYF
few TRBJ2-7 TRBD2 TRBV6-1 TGTGCCAGCAGGTCCCGGGCGTCGGGAGGCGAGTACTTC CASRSRASGGEYF
- TRBJ2-5 TRBD2 TRBV4-1 TGCGCCAGCAGCCAAGGACTAGCGTGGGGAGGTGAGACCCAGTACTTC CASSQGLAWGGETQYF
- TRBJ2-3 TRBD2 TRBV6-4 TGTGCCAGCAGTGGACGGGGGGGCTCAGATACGCAGTATTTT CASSGRGGSDTQYF
once TRBJ1-2 - TRBV4-2 TGTGCCAGCAGCCAAGCGACAGCTAACTATGGCTACACCTTC CASSQATANYGYTF
- TRBJ2-1 TRBD1 TRBV5-1 TGCGCCAGCTCATCAGGGACAGCAGGGAATGAGCAGTTCTTC CASSSGTAGNEQFF
- TRBJ1-1 TRBD1 TRBV9 TGTGCCAGCAGCTCTACAGGGGGCGCGGGAACTGAAGCTTTCTTT CASSSTGGAGTEAFF
- TRBJ2-1 - TRBV30 TGTGCTTGGACCTCGGGGGCCTACAATGAGCAGTTCTTC CAWTSGAYNEQFF